This TCR beta chain was identified in a study of blood T cells in healthy people across ages. Whole-study results and caveats: Older age went with lower TCR beta diversity per million T cells, in a roughly linear way. Without sorted subsets, naive and antigen-experienced compartments could not be conclusively compared.

Through a sample-barcoded 5' primer and a J-beta primer mix, a second PCR was run for roughly 6 to 12 cycles. TCRdb re-derived calls from the 5' RACE reads in MiXCR, one entry per CDR3 protein. The sample shows more than 1,400,000 distinct CDR3 sequences, approximately 38% of them seen only once. As to this clonotype: Its antigen is unidentified.

The CDR3 is 13 amino acids. Trimming took 3 bases from V and 5 from J, leaving 10 bases between them. Germline CDR1 and CDR2: SGHNT and YYREEE (reference sequence). At least 6 million PBMCs were isolated per sample. Per individual sample, total RNA of at least 5.5 micrograms was extracted. Sequencing was performed on blood. This receptor was identified in a young woman in good health. This sequence joins TRBV5-4 and TRBJ2-3; D tentatively fits TRBD1 or TRBD2 (6 bases each). CDR3 coding DNA: TGTGCCAGCAGCTCGAAGGGGGGAGATACGCAGTATTTT. Translating it yields CASSSKGGDTQYF.